A selection of T cell receptor beta chains follows, all from one sample in a study of yellow fever vaccine responses in identical twins. TCRdb analysed the RT-PCR reads with MiXCR anew, one entry per CDR3 protein. Of thousands of distinct CDR3 sequences in the sample, around four fifths were seen once. Source: T cells from blood (PBMCs), unsorted or a sorted subset (not recorded which), taken before or after yellow fever vaccination (not recorded which). These receptors came from a woman aged 18-29 years who received the yellow fever vaccine. Both conserved end residues are part of each CDR3.

>TRBV2
CARGQADTQYF
>TRBV28
CASSFGADSYNEQFF
>TRBV29-1
CSVGGDSSYNEQFF
>TRBV5-2
CASNLDLSYGYTF
>TRBV11-1
CASSLADGNTEAFF
>TRBV12-3/TRBV12-4
CASSLGGPLDTQYF
>TRBV4-1
CASSQDEAGNTIYF
>TRBV28
CASSPRTVSYEQYF
>TRBV5-1
CASSLGRVLTQETQYF
>TRBV6-2/TRBV6-3
CASSYSGTTEAFF
>TRBV11-1
CASSPSGELFF
>TRBV11-3
CASSLHRSLTEAFF
>TRBV29-1
CSVLRDSIPYEQYF
>TRBV28
CASSTSGNEQYF
>TRBV21-1
CIGFSTYEQYF
>TRBV7-6
CASSLTRTSGSNTEAFF
>TRBV29-1
CSVGTGDGANVLTF
>TRBV5-6
CASSFYGGTEAFF
>TRBV27
CASSYGTEAFF
>TRBV10-1
CASSPTGDDVRAF
>TRBV2
CASFTPYEQYF
>TRBV6-2/TRBV6-3
CASSYSRSRAYNEQFF
>TRBV11-1
CASSFGANEQYF
>TRBV29-1
CSVLTGEGYEQYF
>TRBV2
CASSDRNTEAFF
>TRBV15
CATSGGQTYEQYF
>TRBV7-9
CASSHRSSYNEQFF
>TRBV12-3/TRBV12-4
CASRIAGVTDTQYF
>TRBV4-1
CASSWSPGNTIYF
>TRBV29-1
CSVVPSSGAPYEQYF
>TRBV13
CASNSQDTDTQYF
>TRBV11-1
CASSKKQGADTEAFF
>TRBV20-1
CSAPYAGDASGYTF
>TRBV10-3
CAISNTGAPQNTEAFF
>TRBV29-1
CSAGQGPDPSYEQYF
>TRBV7-9
CASSLYPAVHSTNEKLFF
>TRBV6-2/TRBV6-3
CASSYGEPGQMNTEAFF
>TRBV7-6
CASSSLLSGYNEQFF
>TRBV4-1
CASSQAFDSYEQYF
>TRBV29-1
CSVGMGNTEAFF
>TRBV7-6
CASTPGTQVGEQYF
>TRBV11-1
CASSLTDRGLETQYF
>TRBV9
CASSVDWTYEQYF
>TRBV4-1
CASSQKGAPANEKLFF
>TRBV29-1
CSVEGGGVYNEQFF
>TRBV10-2
CASSEWSTSNNEQFF
>TRBV5-1
CASSLDSVNDEQFF
>TRBV28
CASSSGELFF
>TRBV5-6
CASSIGTSGRYNEQFF
>TRBV4-3
CASSQDSKYGYTF
>TRBV10-1
CASSDRESSTEAFF
>TRBV4-1
CASSQLAGASTDTQYF
>TRBV28
CASSLRPPWYTEAFF